A selection of T cell receptor beta chains follows, all from one sample in a study of blood T cells in healthy people across ages. TCRdb re-derived calls from the 5' RACE reads in MiXCR, one entry per CDR3 protein. The repertoire has hundreds of thousands of distinct CDR3 sequences, under 65% of them found once; the top ten carry around an eighth. The sample taken for sequencing was blood. Source of these receptors: a woman older than 75 in good health. Each CDR3 is given with its conserved first and last residue. The D gene is left open where the match is weak. Clone size is stated in some rows and not others, as once, few, many or a class when expanded.

d_call	clone_size	v_call	j_call	cdr3_aa	cdr3_nt
TRBD1	.	TRBV7-6	TRBJ1-1	CASSSLSTGENTEAFF	TGTGCCAGCAGCTCACTCTCGACAGGGGAGAACACTGAAGCTTTCTTT
.	.	TRBV27	TRBJ2-2	CASSEGRVASRNNTGELFF	TGTGCCAGCAGCGAGGGCCGGGTAGCGAGTAGAAATAACACCGGGGAGCTGTTTTTT
.	.	TRBV29-1	TRBJ2-3	CSVVVGTDTQYF	TGCAGCGTTGTTGTGGGCACAGATACGCAGTATTTT
.	few	TRBV3-1	TRBJ1-3	CASSQVGVGNTIYF	TGTGCCAGCAGCCAAGTGGGTGTGGGAAACACCATATATTTT
.	.	TRBV12-3/TRBV12-4	TRBJ2-7	CASSTGILSYEQYF	TGTGCCAGCAGCACAGGGATTCTCTCCTACGAGCAGTACTTC
.	.	TRBV4-2	TRBJ2-2	CASSLQEGLTGELFF	TGTGCCAGCAGCCTCCAGGAGGGCCTCACCGGGGAGCTGTTTTTT
.	many	TRBV12-3/TRBV12-4	TRBJ2-2	CASSFLQSTGELFF	TGTGCCAGCAGTTTTTTGCAGAGCACCGGGGAGCTGTTTTTT
.	.	TRBV7-8	TRBJ2-7	CASSLGNTHYEQYF	TGTGCCAGCAGCTTAGGGAACACACACTACGAGCAGTACTTC
TRBD1	few	TRBV28	TRBJ1-5	CASTRTGGTNQPQHF	TGTGCCAGCACGCGGACAGGGGGAACAAATCAGCCCCAGCATTTT
TRBD1	.	TRBV29-1	TRBJ2-7	CSALQGPYEQYF	TGCAGCGCGCTACAGGGGCCCTACGAGCAGTACTTC
TRBD2	once	TRBV12-3/TRBV12-4	TRBJ2-7	CASTSGRTKYF	TGTGCCAGCACTAGCGGCCGGACCAAGTACTTC
.	.	TRBV7-2	TRBJ2-4	CASSLVPVGSEEQYF	TGTGCCAGCAGCTTAGTACCCGTGGGCAGTGAGGAGCAGTACTTC
.	.	TRBV2	TRBJ1-3	CASSEYGRSLSGNTIYF	TGTGCCAGCAGTGAATATGGACGCAGCCTCTCTGGAAACACCATATATTTT
TRBD2	.	TRBV3-1	TRBJ2-7	CVSSQRGTIPNEQYF	TGTGTCAGCAGCCAGCGGGGAACGATCCCCAATGAGCAGTACTTC
TRBD1	few	TRBV2	TRBJ2-3	CASRDPGQITQYF	TGTGCCAGCAGGGATCCGGGACAGATAACGCAGTATTTT
.	many	TRBV28	TRBJ2-7	CASSAGDIPYEQYF	TGTGCCAGCAGTGCCGGGGACATCCCCTACGAGCAGTACTTC
.	.	TRBV2	TRBJ1-1	CASSEGVGLNTEAFF	TGTGCCAGCAGTGAAGGGGTGGGACTGAACACTGAAGCTTTCTTT
.	few	TRBV2	TRBJ2-1	CASTRRQGVIYNEQFF	TGTGCCAGCACGAGAAGGCAGGGAGTGATTTACAATGAGCAGTTCTTC
.	.	TRBV3-1	TRBJ1-2	CASSQGKTYGYTF	TGTGCCAGCAGCCAAGGCAAAACCTATGGCTACACCTTC
.	.	TRBV5-5	TRBJ1-2	CASDDGPGFSNYGYTF	TGTGCCAGCGACGACGGGCCGGGGTTCAGTAACTATGGCTACACCTTC
.	.	TRBV27	TRBJ1-2	CASSLLSQGYGYTF	TGTGCCAGCAGTTTATTAAGCCAGGGCTATGGCTACACCTTC
TRBD1	.	TRBV12-3/TRBV12-4	TRBJ2-1	CASRAGTARYNEQFF	TGTGCCAGCAGGGCCGGGACAGCCCGATACAATGAGCAGTTCTTC
TRBD1	.	TRBV6-2/TRBV6-3	TRBJ2-7	CASRIRDRVCEQYF	TGTGCCAGCAGAATCCGGGACAGGGTATGCGAGCAGTACTTC
.	many	TRBV9	TRBJ2-1	CASSVEWVSYNEQFF	TGTGCCAGCAGCGTAGAGTGGGTCTCCTACAATGAGCAGTTCTTC
.	many	TRBV7-2	TRBJ2-1	CASSLKGQKIHNEQFF	TGTGCCAGCAGCTTAAAAGGGCAGAAGATCCACAATGAGCAGTTCTTC
TRBD2	.	TRBV27	TRBJ2-7	CASSGRETYEQYF	TGTGCCAGCAGTGGGCGGGAGACTTACGAGCAGTACTTC
TRBD1	few	TRBV20-1	TRBJ1-1	CSARRQGVRDEAFF	TGCAGTGCTAGACGGCAGGGGGTCCGGGATGAAGCTTTCTTT
.	many	TRBV7-3	TRBJ2-1	CASSLTLGVQFF	TGTGCCAGCAGCTTAACATTGGGAGTTCAGTTCTTC
.	once	TRBV7-9	TRBJ1-1	CAITGLNTEAFF	TGTGCCATTACCGGATTAAACACTGAAGCTTTCTTT
.	.	TRBV12-3/TRBV12-4	TRBJ2-1	CASSFKRGNYNEQFF	TGTGCCAGCAGTTTTAAAAGGGGGAATTACAATGAGCAGTTCTTC
.	.	TRBV3-1	TRBJ2-2	CASSQGEKLYTGELFF	TGTGCCAGCAGCCAAGGAGAAAAGTTATACACCGGGGAGCTGTTTTTT
TRBD1	many	TRBV7-3	TRBJ2-1	CASSLSLGQGANEQFF	TGTGCCAGCAGCTTAAGTTTGGGACAGGGAGCCAATGAGCAGTTCTTC
.	.	TRBV20-1	TRBJ2-2	CSARGASHNTGELFF	TGCAGTGCTAGAGGGGCTAGCCATAACACCGGGGAGCTGTTTTTT
.	many	TRBV3-1	TRBJ2-3	CASSRIPTAGRTDTQYF	TGTGCCAGCAGCCGAATCCCCACGGCGGGACGCACAGATACGCAGTATTTT
.	.	TRBV10-3	TRBJ2-7	CAISEIYNEQYF	TGTGCCATCAGTGAGATTTACAATGAGCAGTACTTC
TRBD2	few	TRBV29-1	TRBJ2-1	CSVEDSGGASSYNEQFF	TGCAGCGTTGAAGATAGCGGGGGGGCTAGCTCCTACAATGAGCAGTTCTTC
TRBD2	many	TRBV5-6	TRBJ2-3	CASSFDGTSGADTQYF	TGTGCCAGCAGCTTCGACGGGACTAGCGGTGCAGATACGCAGTATTTT
TRBD1	few	TRBV28	TRBJ1-3	CASRQGAGISGNTIYF	TGTGCCAGCAGACAGGGGGCGGGAATCTCTGGAAACACCATATATTTT
TRBD1	.	TRBV5-5	TRBJ2-7	CASSLGPGQQSYEQYF	TGTGCCAGCAGCTTGGGGCCGGGACAGCAGTCCTACGAGCAGTACTTC
TRBD1	.	TRBV5-1	TRBJ1-2	CASSWGTAANYGYTF	TGCGCCAGCAGCTGGGGGACAGCTGCTAACTATGGCTACACCTTC
.	.	TRBV7-2	TRBJ2-1	CASSLVGGGRFF	TGTGCCAGCAGCTTAGTGGGCGGTGGCCGGTTCTTC
TRBD2	many	TRBV5-1	TRBJ2-1	CASDASGGANEQFF	TGCGCCAGCGACGCGAGCGGGGGGGCAAATGAGCAGTTCTTC
.	.	TRBV7-3	TRBJ2-1	CASSPVARGGGEQFF	TGTGCCAGCAGCCCAGTTGCGCGCGGAGGGGGTGAGCAGTTCTTC
.	.	TRBV6-5	TRBJ2-5	CASSDQRTQETQYF	TGTGCCAGCAGTGATCAGAGGACCCAAGAGACCCAGTACTTC
.	.	TRBV7-2	TRBJ2-1	CASSLVRPSYNEQFF	TGTGCCAGCAGCTTAGTTCGCCCCTCCTACAATGAGCAGTTCTTC
.	many	TRBV4-2	TRBJ1-2	CASSQGSGGERDGYTF	TGTGCCAGCAGCCAAGGCTCCGGGGGCGAAAGAGATGGCTACACCTTC
.	many	TRBV25-1	TRBJ2-7	CASRRSGTNEQYF	TGTGCCAGCAGGCGTTCAGGGACCAACGAGCAGTACTTC
TRBD2	once	TRBV20-1	TRBJ2-5	CSARGGTSGRETQYF	TGCAGTGCTAGGGGTGGGACTAGCGGGAGGGAGACCCAGTACTTC
.	.	TRBV27	TRBJ1-5	CASRRNGQANNQPQHF	TGTGCCAGCAGACGAAACGGGCAAGCCAACAATCAGCCCCAGCATTTT
TRBD2	.	TRBV20-1	TRBJ2-3	CSASGVAGTLARTDTQYF	TGCAGTGCTAGTGGGGTAGCGGGAACACTTGCACGCACAGATACGCAGTATTTT
.	.	TRBV7-9	TRBJ1-2	CASSFPTPKRYGYTF	TGTGCCAGCAGCTTCCCGACCCCCAAACGCTATGGCTACACCTTC
.	.	TRBV6-1	TRBJ2-7	CASSVRRSGYEQYF	TGTGCCAGCAGTGTCCGCAGGTCGGGGTACGAGCAGTACTTC
TRBD1	.	TRBV5-1	TRBJ2-2	CASSLERQGVTGELFF	TGCGCCAGCAGCTTGGAACGGCAGGGGGTCACCGGGGAGCTGTTTTTT
.	once	TRBV29-1	TRBJ2-7	CSRRGTYEQYF	TGCAGTCGAAGGGGAACCTACGAGCAGTACTTC
.	.	TRBV24-1	TRBJ2-2	CATSDSGWELFF	TGTGCCACCAGTGATTCAGGGTGGGAGCTGTTTTTT